What follows are 22 T cell receptor beta chains derived from one specimen sequenced in a study of blood T cell repertoires in COVID-19. The assay was immunoSEQ multiplex PCR, and TCRdb's table has in-frame clones only and misses some. The sample lists tens of thousands of clones, approximately 89% occurring once. The sample was peripheral blood. The receptors stem from a human donor with active COVID-19. The donor label of this sample is uncertain.

The rearrangement links TRBV5-6 to TRBJ2-7; D is possibly TRBD1 (5 bases). Trimming stripped 4 bases from V and 2 bases from J, with 13 bases between. Germline CDR1 and CDR2: SGHDT and YYEEEE. The CDR3 extends over 14 amino acids. The CDR3 is CASSLAGRAYEQYF. In nucleotides, the CDR3 is TGTGCCAGCAGCCTTGCCGGCAGGGCCTACGAGCAGTACTTC. The variable domain in full, completed from reference TRBV5-6 and TRBJ2-7, reads DAGVTQSPTHLIKTRGQQVTLRCSPKSGHDTVSWYQQALGQGPQFIFQYYEEEERQRGNFPDRFSGHQFPNYSSELNVNALLLGDSALYLCASSLAGRAYEQYFGPGTRLTVT.

The rearrangement joins TRBV19 to TRBJ1-1; D gene unclear. This CDR3 spans 12 amino acids. CDR1 and CDR2 (germline): LNHDA, SQIVND (reference sequence). Trimming removed 8 bases from V and 8 bases from J, with 15 bases in between. The DNA for the CDR3 is TGTGCCAGTGGGCCTCTACCCCCCGAAGCTTTCTTT. Translated: CASGPLPPEAFF.

The V gene is TRBV7-2, the J gene TRBJ2-3; tentatively, D is TRBD1 (6 bases). CDR1 is SGHTA and CDR2 is FQGNSA in the germline V gene. This CDR3 is 14 amino acids long. V was clipped by 2 bases and J by 3 bases, with 9 bases between them. For the CDR3, the DNA is TGTGCCAGCAGCTTAAGGACAGCAACAGATACGCAGTATTTT. Translated, it gives CASSLRTATDTQYF.

The rearrangement links TRBV5-5 to TRBJ2-2; a weak D match, TRBD1 (6 bases). In germline, CDR1 is SGHKS, CDR2 YYEKEE (reference sequence). This CDR3 spans 15 amino acids. V was shortened by 0 bases and J by 7 bases, with 13 bases between the two germline ends. The CDR3 DNA follows: TGTGCCAGCAGCTTGGACCCGGGACACCGCGGGGAGCTGTTTTTT. Translating gives CASSLDPGHRGELFF.

The rearrangement joins TRBV6-1 to TRBJ1-3; a weak D match, TRBD1 (6 bases). Germline V CDR1 and CDR2: MNHNS, SASEGT. The CDR3 loop spans 16 amino acids. The ends were cut back, 1 base at V and 0 bases at J, with 10 bases in the middle. The CDR3 region is CASSEGGQASGNTIYF. The DNA of the CDR3 is TGTGCCAGCAGTGAAGGGGGGCAAGCCTCTGGAAACACCATATATTTT.

V usage is TRBV19 and J usage is TRBJ1-1; maybe TRBD1 (6 bases). Germline CDR1 LNHDA, CDR2 SQIVND (reference sequence). Trimming cost V 6 bases and J 7 bases, with 15 bases left between them. There are 13 residues in the CDR3. This CDR3 is CASRLTGRGEAFF. As DNA, the CDR3 is TGTGCCAGTAGACTCACAGGGAGGGGTGAAGCTTTCTTT.

This clone is a singleton in its sample. The chain employs TRBV3-1 (or the pseudogene TRBV3-2) and TRBJ2-5; 7 positions agree with TRBD1. The germline CDR1 and CDR2 sequences are LGHDT and YNNKEL (reference sequence). The CDR3 consists of 15 residues. Trimming took 0 bases from V and 5 from J; bases not matched to a gene: 6. DNA of the CDR3: TGTGCCAGCAGCCAAGACGATATCAGGGGGGAGACCCAGTACTTC. It encodes CASSQDDIRGETQYF.

This clone was counted a single time. The J gene is TRBJ1-1, the V gene TRBV5-4; possible D gene TRBD1, 5 bases. V was pared by 1 base and J by 1 base, with 8 bases between. This CDR3 is built from 14 residues. The V gene's germline CDR1 is SGHNT and CDR2 YYREEE (reference sequence). CDR3 region: CASSLFRENTEAFF. As DNA, the CDR3 is TGTGCCAGCAGCTTGTTCAGGGAGAACACTGAAGCTTTCTTT.

The count of this clone is one. The chain uses TRBV18 and TRBJ2-7; 7 bases agree with TRBD1. Germline lookup yields CDR1 KGHSH and CDR2 LQKENI. The CDR3 covers 15 residues. The ends lost 0 bases at V and 5 bases at J; junction bases unmatched: 7. As DNA, the CDR3 is TGTGCCAGCTCACCACCAAGGGTACAGGGGAACGAGCAGTACTTC. Encoded protein: CASSPPRVQGNEQYF.

The rearrangement uses TRBV4-3 and TRBJ2-1; D is uncertain. The CDR3 spans 18 residues. Between the trimmed V and J ends, which lost 0 bases and 0 bases, there was a span of 15 bases. Germline V gene lookup returns CDR1 LGHNA and CDR2 YSLEER. The CDR3 loop is CASSQDGSIQFSYNEQFF. CDR3 in DNA: TGCGCCAGCAGCCAAGATGGTTCGATACAGTTCTCCTACAATGAGCAGTTCTTC.

The chain uses TRBV7-8 and TRBJ2-3; 10 positions agree with TRBD2. CDR1 and CDR2 from the germline V gene are SGHVS and FQNEAQ. V lost 3 bases and J lost 2; bases outside the gene matches: 11. The CDR3 is 18 amino acids. DNA of the CDR3: TGTGCCAGCAGCTTTCCGGCTAGCGGGGGCGACGTCACAGATACGCAGTATTTT. Amino acids: CASSFPASGGDVTDTQYF. The variable domain in full, with the rest retrieved from reference TRBV7-8 and TRBJ2-3, is GAGVSQSPRYKVAKRGQDVALRCDPISGHVSLFWYQQALGQGPEFLTYFQNEAQLDKSGLPSDRFFAERPEGSVSTLKIQRTQQEDSAVYLCASSFPASGGDVTDTQYFGPGTRLTVL.

This rearrangement joins TRBV2 to TRBJ2-3; 8 nucleotides line up with TRBD1. The length of the CDR3 is 15 residues. With 2 bases clipped from V and 2 bases from J, the junction kept 3 bases outside the gene matches. Germline assignment: CDR1 SNHLY and CDR2 FYNNEI. CDR3 coding DNA: TGTGCCAGCAGTGAAACGGGACAGGACACAGATACGCAGTATTTT. It codes for CASSETGQDTDTQYF.

The chain combines TRBV24-1 with TRBJ2-3, with D maybe TRBD1 (6 bases). Trimming removed 12 bases at V and 1 base at J, with 19 bases between. Per the germline V gene, CDR1 is KGHDR and CDR2 is SFDVKD. The CDR3 extends over 15 amino acids. The CDR3 is CASFTNRERTDTQYF. CDR3 bases: TGTGCCTCCTTTACCAACAGGGAGCGCACAGATACGCAGTATTTT.

The V and J genes are TRBV7-9 and TRBJ2-1; possibly TRBD2 for D (6 bases). CDR3 length equals 14 residues. The V and J ends lost 3 bases and 9 bases respectively, with 15 bases between them. Germline-derived CDR1 and CDR2 are SEHNR and FQNEAQ (reference sequence). This CDR3 reads CASSFGGELVEQFF. The CDR3 DNA sequence: TGTGCCAGCAGCTTTGGCGGGGAACTCGTTGAGCAGTTCTTC. The full variable domain, its missing parts supplied by reference TRBV7-9 and TRBJ2-1, is DTGVSQNPRHKITKRGQNVTFRCDPISEHNRLYWYRQTLGQGPEFLTYFQNEAQLEKSRLLSDRFSAERPKGSFSTLEIQRTEQGDSAMYLCASSFGGELVEQFFGPGTRLTVL.

This sequence joins TRBV7-9 and TRBJ2-5; 8 bases match TRBD1. V lost 5 bases to trimming and J lost 5 bases; unmatched junction nucleotides: 10. CDR3 length equals 15 residues. CDR1 is SEHNR and CDR2 is FQNEAQ in the germline V gene (reference sequence). The CDR3 here is CASSVHRGYLETQYF. DNA for the CDR3: TGTGCCAGCAGCGTACACAGGGGGTATTTGGAGACCCAGTACTTC.

This clone was seen once. The V and J genes are TRBV25-1 and TRBJ1-6, with 7 bases fitting TRBD1. The CDR3 covers 15 residues. CDR1 is MGHDK and CDR2 is SYGVNS in the germline V gene. V was pared by 1 base and J by 10 bases, with 7 bases of the junction left unmatched. CDR3 amino acids: CASSEFGGRGSPLHF. DNA for the CDR3: TGTGCCAGCAGTGAATTCGGTGGCAGGGGGTCACCCCTCCACTTT.

V and J are TRBV5-1 and TRBJ2-7; 7 bases are shared with TRBD2. CDR3 length: 15 residues. V shed 0 bases and J 2 bases; nucleotides not matched to a gene: 5. CDR1 and CDR2 from the germline V gene are SGHRS and YFSETQ. The CDR3 loop is CASSLGLAVTYEQYF. CDR3 sequence (DNA): TGCGCCAGCAGCTTGGGCCTAGCGGTAACCTACGAGCAGTACTTC.

The chain combines TRBV6-2 or TRBV6-3 with TRBJ2-4; D might be TRBD2 (6 bases). Germline-derived CDR1 and CDR2 are MNHEY and SVGEGT. Trimming took off 0 bases at V and 12 bases at J, with 9 bases between the two ends. This CDR3 contains 12 residues. The DNA for the CDR3 is TGTGCCAGCAGTTACTCGCCGCGGGATCAGTACTTC. It yields the protein CASSYSPRDQYF.

The chain joins TRBV19 to TRBJ2-2; 11 nucleotides match TRBD2. The CDR3 consists of 15 residues. V was pared by 7 bases and J by 7 bases, with 8 bases of the junction left unmatched. Germline-derived CDR1 and CDR2 are LNHDA and SQIVND (reference sequence). CDR3 bases: TGTGCCAGTACCGTAGCGGGGGGGCCCCGCGGGGAGCTGTTTTTT. Translated, it gives CASTVAGGPRGELFF. Combining the CDR3 with reference TRBV19 and TRBJ2-2 gives the whole variable domain DGGITQSPKYLFRKEGQNVTLSCEQNLNHDAMYWYRQDPGQGLRLIYYSQIVNDFQKGDIAEGYSVSREKKESFPLTVTSAQKNPTAFYLCASTVAGGPRGELFFGEGSRLTVL.

The chain is built from TRBV2 and TRBJ2-2, with unresolved D. V lost 0 bases and J 6 bases, leaving 5 bases between the germline ends. The germline CDR1 and CDR2 sequences are SNHLY and FYNNEI. This CDR3 is built from 13 residues. The CDR3 sequence: CASSEARPGELFF. The DNA for the CDR3 is TGTGCCAGCAGTGAAGCCCGTCCCGGGGAGCTGTTTTTT.

The CDR3 coding sequence is TGTGCCACCAGTGGGACTTCCAATGAGCAGTTCTTC. Encoded protein: CATSGTSNEQFF. V and J are TRBV24-1 and TRBJ2-1, with D possibly being TRBD2 (5 bases). Trimming left V 5 bases short and J 6 bases short, with 7 bases between. This CDR3 spans 12 amino acids. Germline values: CDR1 KGHDR, CDR2 SFDVKD.

The rearrangement uses TRBV19 and TRBJ2-7; TRBD2 might be the D (7 bases). V was trimmed by 1 base and J by 4 bases, leaving 14 bases between them. The length of the CDR3 is 15 residues. In germline, CDR1 is LNHDA, CDR2 SQIVND (reference sequence). CDR3 nucleotide sequence: TGTGCCAGTAGTATAGGGGGGGGACACCAGTACGAGCAGTACTTC. As protein: CASSIGGGHQYEQYF. Looking up the rest from reference TRBV19 and TRBJ2-7 gives the full variable domain: DGGITQSPKYLFRKEGQNVTLSCEQNLNHDAMYWYRQDPGQGLRLIYYSQIVNDFQKGDIAEGYSVSREKKESFPLTVTSAQKNPTAFYLCASSIGGGHQYEQYFGPGTRLTVT.